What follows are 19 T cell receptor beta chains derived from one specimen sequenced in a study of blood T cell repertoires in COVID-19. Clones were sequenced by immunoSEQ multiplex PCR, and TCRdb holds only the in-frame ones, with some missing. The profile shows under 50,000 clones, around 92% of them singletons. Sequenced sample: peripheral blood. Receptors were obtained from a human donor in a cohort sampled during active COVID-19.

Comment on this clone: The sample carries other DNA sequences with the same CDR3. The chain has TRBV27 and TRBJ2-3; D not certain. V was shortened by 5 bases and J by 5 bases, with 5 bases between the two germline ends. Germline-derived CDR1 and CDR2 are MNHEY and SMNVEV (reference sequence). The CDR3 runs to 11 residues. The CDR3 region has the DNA TGTGCCAGCAGTCTGCGAGATACGCAGTATTTT. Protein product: CASSLRDTQYF.

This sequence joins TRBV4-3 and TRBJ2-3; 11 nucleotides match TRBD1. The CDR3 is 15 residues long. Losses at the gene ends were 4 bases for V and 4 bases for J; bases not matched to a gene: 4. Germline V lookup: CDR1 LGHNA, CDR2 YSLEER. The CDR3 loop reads CASSRGQGDPDTQYF. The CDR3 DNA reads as TGCGCCAGCAGCCGGGGACAGGGGGACCCAGATACGCAGTATTTT.

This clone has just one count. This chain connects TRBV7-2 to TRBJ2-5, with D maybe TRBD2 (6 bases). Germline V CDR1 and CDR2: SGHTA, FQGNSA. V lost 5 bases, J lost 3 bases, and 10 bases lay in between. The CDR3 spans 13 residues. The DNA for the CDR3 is TGTGCCAGCAGCCCACGACTAGAAGAGACCCAGTACTTC. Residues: CASSPRLEETQYF.

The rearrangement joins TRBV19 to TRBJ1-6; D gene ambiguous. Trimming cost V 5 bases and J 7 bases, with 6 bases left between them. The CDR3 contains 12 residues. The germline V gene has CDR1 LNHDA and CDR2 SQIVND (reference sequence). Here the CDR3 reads CASSDWNSPLHF. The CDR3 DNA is TGTGCCAGTAGTGACTGGAATTCACCCCTCCACTTT.

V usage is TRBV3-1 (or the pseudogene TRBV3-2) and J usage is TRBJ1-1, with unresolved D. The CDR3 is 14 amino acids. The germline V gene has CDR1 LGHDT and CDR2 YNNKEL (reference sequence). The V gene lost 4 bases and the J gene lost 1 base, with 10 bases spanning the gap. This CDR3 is CASSPFLRNTEAFF. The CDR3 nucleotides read TGTGCCAGCAGCCCCTTCCTACGGAACACTGAAGCTTTCTTT.

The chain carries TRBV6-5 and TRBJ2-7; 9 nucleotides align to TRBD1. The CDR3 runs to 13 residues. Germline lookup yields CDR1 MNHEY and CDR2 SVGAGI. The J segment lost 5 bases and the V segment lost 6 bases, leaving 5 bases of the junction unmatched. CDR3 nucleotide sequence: TGTGCCAGCAGCGGGACAGGGTACCACGAGCAGTACTTC. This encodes CASSGTGYHEQYF.

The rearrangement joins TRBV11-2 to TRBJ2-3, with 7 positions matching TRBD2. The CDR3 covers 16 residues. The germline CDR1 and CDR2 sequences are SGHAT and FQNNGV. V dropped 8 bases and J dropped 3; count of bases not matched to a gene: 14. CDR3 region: CASRDYRRTKTDTQYF. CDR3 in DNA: TGTGCCAGCCGGGACTACCGTAGAACCAAGACAGATACGCAGTATTTT.

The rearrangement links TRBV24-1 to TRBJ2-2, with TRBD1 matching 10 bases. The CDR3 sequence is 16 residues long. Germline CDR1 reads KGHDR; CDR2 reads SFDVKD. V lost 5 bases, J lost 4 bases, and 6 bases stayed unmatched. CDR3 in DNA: TGTGCCACCAGTGGATTGGACAGGGGGAGCACCGGGGAGCTGTTTTTT. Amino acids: CATSGLDRGSTGELFF.

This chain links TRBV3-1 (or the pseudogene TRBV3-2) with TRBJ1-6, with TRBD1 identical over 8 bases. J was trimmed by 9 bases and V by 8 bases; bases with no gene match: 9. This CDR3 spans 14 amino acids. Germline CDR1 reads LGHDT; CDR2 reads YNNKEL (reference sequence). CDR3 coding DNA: TGTGCCAGCCAACCGGGACAGGTGCTTTCACCCCTCCACTTT. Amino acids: CASQPGQVLSPLHF.

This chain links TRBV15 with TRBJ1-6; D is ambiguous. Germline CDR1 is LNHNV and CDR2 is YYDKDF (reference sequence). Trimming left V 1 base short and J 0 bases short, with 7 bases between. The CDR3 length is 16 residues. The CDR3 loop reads CATSRVPSSYNSPLHF. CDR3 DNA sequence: TGTGCCACCAGCAGAGTTCCGAGCTCCTATAATTCACCCCTCCACTTT.

CDR3 in amino acids: CATSAGTGGLETQYF. CDR3 nucleotides: TGTGCCACCAGCGCCGGGACAGGGGGTTTGGAGACCCAGTACTTC. The chain couples TRBV15 to TRBJ2-5, with 11 bases lining up with TRBD1. J lost 5 bases, V lost 5 bases, and 7 bases had no gene match. CDR3 length equals 15 residues. Germline V lookup: CDR1 LNHNV, CDR2 YYDKDF (reference sequence).

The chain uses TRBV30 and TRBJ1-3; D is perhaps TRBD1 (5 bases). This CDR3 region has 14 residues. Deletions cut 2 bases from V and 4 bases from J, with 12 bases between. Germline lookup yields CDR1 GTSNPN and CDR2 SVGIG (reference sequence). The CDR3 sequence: CAWSKGRVGNTIYF. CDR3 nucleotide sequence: TGTGCCTGGAGTAAGGGCAGGGTCGGAAACACCATATATTTT.

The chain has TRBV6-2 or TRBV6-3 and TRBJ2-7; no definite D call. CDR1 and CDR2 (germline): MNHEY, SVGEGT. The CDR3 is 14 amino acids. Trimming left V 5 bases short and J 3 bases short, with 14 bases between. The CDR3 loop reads CASSPTPTFYEQYF. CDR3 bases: TGTGCCAGCAGTCCAACCCCGACTTTCTACGAGCAGTACTTC.

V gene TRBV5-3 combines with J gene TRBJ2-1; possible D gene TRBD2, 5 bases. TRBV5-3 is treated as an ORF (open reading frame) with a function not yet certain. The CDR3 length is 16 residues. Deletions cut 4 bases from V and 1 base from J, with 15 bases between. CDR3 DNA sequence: TGTGCCAGAAGCGTAAGTATACTAGAGTCCTACAATGAGCAGTTCTTC. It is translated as CARSVSILESYNEQFF.

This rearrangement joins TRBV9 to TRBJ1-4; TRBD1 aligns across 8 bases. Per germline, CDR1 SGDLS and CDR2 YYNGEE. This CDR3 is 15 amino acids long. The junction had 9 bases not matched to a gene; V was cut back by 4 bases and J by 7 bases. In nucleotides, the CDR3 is TGTGCCAGCAGCCCCGGACAGGGAAGTCGTGAAAAACTGTTTTTT. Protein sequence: CASSPGQGSREKLFF.

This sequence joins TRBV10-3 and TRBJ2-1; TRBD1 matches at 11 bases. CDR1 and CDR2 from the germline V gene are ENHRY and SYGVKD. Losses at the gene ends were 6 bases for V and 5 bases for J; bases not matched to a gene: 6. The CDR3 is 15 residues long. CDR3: CAIRRGTGGNNEQFF. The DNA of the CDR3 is TGTGCCATCAGGAGGGGGACAGGGGGTAACAATGAGCAGTTCTTC.

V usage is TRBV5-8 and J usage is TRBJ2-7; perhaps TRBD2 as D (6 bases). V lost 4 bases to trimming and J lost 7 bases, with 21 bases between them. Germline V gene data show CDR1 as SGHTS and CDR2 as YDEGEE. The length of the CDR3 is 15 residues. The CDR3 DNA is TGTGCCAGCAGCCTCCTCTGGAGGGGAGAGGAAGAGCAGTACTTC. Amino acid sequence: CASSLLWRGEEEQYF. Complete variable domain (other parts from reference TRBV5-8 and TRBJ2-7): EAGVTQSPTHLIKTRGQQATLRCSPISGHTSVYWYQQALGLGLQFLLWYDEGEERNRGNFPPRFSGRQFPNYSSELNVNALELEDSALYLCASSLLWRGEEEQYFGPGTRLTVT.

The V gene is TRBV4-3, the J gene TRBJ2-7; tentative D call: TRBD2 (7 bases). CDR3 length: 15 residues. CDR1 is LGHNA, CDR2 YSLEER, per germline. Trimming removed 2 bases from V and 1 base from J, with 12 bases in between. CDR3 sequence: CASSQSGGQSYEQYF. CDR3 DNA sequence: TGCGCCAGCAGCCAATCGGGGGGACAATCCTACGAGCAGTACTTC.

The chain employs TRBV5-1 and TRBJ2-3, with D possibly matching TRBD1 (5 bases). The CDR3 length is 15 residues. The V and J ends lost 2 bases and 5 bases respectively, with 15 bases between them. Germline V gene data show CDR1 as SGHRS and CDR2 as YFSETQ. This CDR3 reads CASSLVGRWGDTQYF. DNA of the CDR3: TGCGCCAGCAGCTTAGTGGGGCGGTGGGGAGATACGCAGTATTTT.